Sequencing of this T cell receptor beta chain was carried out in a study of tissue T cells after allogeneic stem cell transplantation. Study-wide results and caveats: Within patients, tissue anatomy strongly shaped TCR repertoire composition. Blood and spleen captured only part of the tissue TCR repertoire. Alloreactivity or antigen specificity of tissue TCRs was not determined; some clones might be host cells.

CDR3 sequences, V/J genes, frequencies and template counts came from survey-depth TCRbeta sequencing. Only in-frame clones appear in the TCRdb table, and some are missing; sequencing was by immunoSEQ multiplex PCR. The table has roughly 45,000 clones, roughly 75% seen once; the top ten hold roughly 0.77%. Trimming took off 2 bases at V and 2 bases at J, with 12 bases between the two ends. Germline CDR1 reads NNHDY; CDR2 reads SYVADS. CDR3 length: 15 amino acids. In regard to this clone: Its target is not known. Gene names and germline refer to mouse. The observed sequence ends 1 residue before the CDR3 terminus, with the missing tail filled in from the germline J gene.

V gene TRBV13-3 combines with J gene TRBJ2-4, with D possibly TRBD2 on 8 matching bases. Sample: sorted cells pooled from one or two spleens. The TCR originated in a pool of C57BL/6 mice in good health. CDR3 sequence: CASSDAGGAQNTLYF. Incomplete CDR3 DNA: TGTGCCAGCAGTGACGCAGGGGGGGCTCAAAACACCTTGTAC.